A single sample is the source of the 23 T cell receptor beta chains below, sequenced in a study of tumor-infiltrating lymphocytes in localized non-small cell lung cancer. Clones were sequenced by immunoSEQ multiplex PCR, and TCRdb holds only the in-frame ones, with some missing. The profile shows about 13,000 clones, about 63% of them singletons. The material sequenced was lung tumor tissue. The receptor set was obtained from a human donor with non-small cell lung cancer.

The CDR3: CAITRDRDASNEQFF. CDR3 bases: TGTGCCATCACTCGAGACAGGGATGCTTCAAATGAGCAGTTCTTC. J is TRBJ2-1 and V is TRBV10-3, with 7 bases identical to TRBD1. Germline V gives CDR1 ENHRY, CDR2 SYGVKD. V lost 7 bases and J lost 7; bases outside the gene matches: 13. The CDR3 is 15 amino acids.

The J gene is TRBJ1-5, the V gene TRBV6-1, with D hard to call. The ends were cut back, 7 bases at V and 7 bases at J, with 14 bases in the middle. Germline V CDR1 and CDR2: MNHNS, SASEGT. The CDR3 sequence is 13 residues long. DNA of the CDR3: TGTGCCAGCACACTTCATACGGGCCAGCCCCAGCATTTT. Its protein is CASTLHTGQPQHF.

J is TRBJ2-7 and V is TRBV7-6, with 8 bases fitting TRBD1. The CDR3 consists of 15 residues. Germline V CDR1 and CDR2: SGHVS, FNYEAQ. With V trimmed by 1 base and J by 3 bases, 5 bases remained unmatched. Written as DNA, the CDR3 is TGTGCCAGCAGCTTAGGACAGGGGCTTGGCTACGAGCAGTACTTC. Translating it yields CASSLGQGLGYEQYF.

Sample share makes this clone medium-sized. This sequence joins TRBV5-5 and TRBJ2-7, with D maybe TRBD2 (6 bases). The germline V gene has CDR1 SGHKS and CDR2 YYEKEE (reference sequence). The CDR3 spans 14 residues. Trimming removed 1 base at V and 3 bases at J, with 11 bases between. The CDR3 region has the DNA TGTGCCAGCAGCTTGACGGCTAGCGACTACGAGCAGTACTTC. Translating it yields CASSLTASDYEQYF.

The V call is TRBV7-8, the J call TRBJ2-1; 10 positions match TRBD2. J gave up 4 bases and V 1 base, and 4 bases lay outside the gene matches. CDR1 is SGHVS, CDR2 FQNEAQ, per germline. The CDR3 contains 16 residues. The CDR3 DNA follows: TGTGCCAGCAGCTTAGAAGCTAGCGGGGGTTACAATGAGCAGTTCTTC. Residues: CASSLEASGGYNEQFF.

The chain uses TRBV14 and TRBJ2-5; 11 bases agree with TRBD2. V lost 6 bases to trimming and J lost 5 bases; unmatched junction nucleotides: 23. This CDR3 has 20 residues. In germline, CDR1 is SGHDN, CDR2 FVKESK. The CDR3 reads CASSRILKRGTSGPGETQYF. Written as DNA, the CDR3 is TGTGCCAGCAGTCGCATTCTAAAAAGAGGGACTAGCGGACCCGGGGAGACCCAGTACTTC.

In this sample, this clone turned up a few times. The chain joins TRBV30 to TRBJ1-1; maybe TRBD1 (5 bases). Germline loops: CDR1 GTSNPN, CDR2 SVGIG (reference sequence). V was clipped by 2 bases and J by 6 bases, with 13 bases between them. The CDR3 contains 13 residues. The chain's CDR3 is CAWSPGPAAEAFF. The CDR3 coding sequence is TGTGCCTGGAGTCCGGGGCCCGCCGCTGAAGCTTTCTTT.

V and J are TRBV15 and TRBJ1-2, with 9 bases fitting TRBD1. Germline V gives CDR1 LNHNV, CDR2 YYDKDF (reference sequence). CDR3 length: 16 residues. The V segment lost 1 base and the J segment 4 bases; nucleotides outside the gene matches: 7. The CDR3 sequence is CATSRGDRAGFYGYTF. CDR3 nucleotides: TGTGCCACCAGCAGAGGGGACAGGGCCGGTTTCTATGGCTACACCTTC. The whole variable domain, remainder taken from reference TRBV15 and TRBJ1-2, is DAMVIQNPRYQVTQFGKPVTLSCSQTLNHNVMYWYQQKSSQAPKLLFHYYDKDFNNEADTPDNFQSRRPNTSFCFLDIRSPGLGDTAMYLCATSRGDRAGFYGYTFGSGTRLTVV.

The genes are TRBV15 and TRBJ2-7; D ambiguous. There are 13 residues in the CDR3. In germline, CDR1 is LNHNV, CDR2 YYDKDF (reference sequence). V was trimmed by 0 bases and J by 3 bases, leaving 6 bases between them. CDR3 coding DNA: TGTGCCACCAGCAGAGAGGGCCACTACGAGCAGTACTTC. Translated: CATSREGHYEQYF.

DNA for the CDR3: TGTGCCAGCAGCTTAGACTTAGGACTAGCGGGGAAGGAGCAGTTCTTC. Translating it yields CASSLDLGLAGKEQFF. The rearrangement uses TRBV7-2 and TRBJ2-1, with 12 bases fitting TRBD2. This CDR3 contains 16 residues. Trimming cost V 1 base and J 10 bases; bases outside gene matches: 8. Germline CDR1 and CDR2: SGHTA and FQGNSA.

This clone has just a few counts. The chain is built from TRBV7-9 and TRBJ1-3; D gene uncertain. The CDR3 is 12 amino acids. The germline CDR1 and CDR2 sequences are SEHNR and FQNEAQ (reference sequence). Between the trimmed V and J ends, which lost 11 bases and 0 bases, there was a span of 8 bases. The CDR3 DNA is TGTGCCTCGAGGTACTCTGGAAACACCATATATTTT. Its translation: CASRYSGNTIYF. The full variable domain, with the rest looked up from reference TRBV7-9 and TRBJ1-3, is DTGVSQNPRHKITKRGQNVTFRCDPISEHNRLYWYRQTLGQGPEFLTYFQNEAQLEKSRLLSDRFSAERPKGSFSTLEIQRTEQGDSAMYLCASRYSGNTIYFGEGSWLTVV.

The chain uses TRBV27 and TRBJ2-7; D unclear. The CDR3 runs 14 residues. The ends were cut back, 0 bases at V and 2 bases at J, with 8 bases in the middle. Germline V CDR1 and CDR2: MNHEY, SMNVEV (reference sequence). CDR3 DNA: TGTGCCAGCAGTTTATCTTTCCTCGCCTACGAGCAGTACTTC. It is translated as CASSLSFLAYEQYF.

This clone was detected only a few times. The chain combines TRBV6-4 with TRBJ1-2; 7 nucleotides line up with TRBD1. The germline gives CDR1 MRHNA, CDR2 SNTAGT. There are 13 residues in the CDR3. The V gene end was trimmed by 6 bases and the J gene end by 1 base; junction bases not matched to a gene: 2. The CDR3 sequence is CASSPGGNYGYTF. The CDR3 bases are TGTGCCAGCAGCCCAGGGGGTAACTATGGCTACACCTTC.

V is TRBV20-1 and J is TRBJ2-1, with D possibly TRBD2 on 5 matching bases. Between the trimmed V and J ends, which lost 3 bases and 13 bases, there was a span of 13 bases. CDR3 length: 11 residues. Germline-derived CDR1 and CDR2 are DFQATT and SNEGSKA (reference sequence). The CDR3 DNA sequence: TGCAGTGCTAGGGATGGGAGAGGACAGTTCTTC. This sequence encodes CSARDGRGQFF.

The rearrangement joins TRBV4-3 to TRBJ2-7; D is unresolved. This CDR3 has 15 amino acids. Per germline, CDR1 LGHNA and CDR2 YSLEER. Trimming removed 0 bases from V and 2 bases from J, with 11 bases in between. CDR3 protein: CASSQELGMPYEQYF. The DNA for the CDR3 is TGCGCCAGCAGCCAAGAACTGGGGATGCCCTACGAGCAGTACTTC.

J is TRBJ2-5 and V is TRBV7-2, with D perhaps TRBD2 (5 bases). The V end was cut by 4 bases, the J end by 5 bases, with 11 bases between. From germline, CDR1 is SGHTA and CDR2 FQGNSA. This CDR3 spans 13 amino acids. The CDR3 sequence: CASSSIPGETQYF. CDR3 coding DNA: TGTGCCAGCAGCTCAATCCCGGGGGAGACCCAGTACTTC.

The rearrangement uses TRBV5-6 and TRBJ1-2; maybe TRBD1 (5 bases). Germline assignment: CDR1 SGHDT and CDR2 YYEEEE. The V and J ends lost 2 bases and 0 bases respectively, with 23 bases between them. The CDR3 has 19 residues. Here the CDR3 DNA reads TGTGCCAGCAGCTTCATGGGGGGTGCTGGGGCTGGAGCTAACTATGGCTACACCTTC. Translation: CASSFMGGAGAGANYGYTF.

This clone was detected a few times. V and J are TRBV6-1 and TRBJ2-1; a possible D gene is TRBD1 (5 bases). The germline CDR1 and CDR2 sequences are MNHNS and SASEGT. V was clipped by 0 bases and J by 1 base, with 10 bases between them. CDR3 length: 16 amino acids. CDR3 in amino acids: CASSEARGRSYNEQFF. DNA of the CDR3: TGTGCCAGCAGTGAAGCTAGGGGCAGGTCCTACAATGAGCAGTTCTTC.

A remark on this clone: At one of its ends the junction is not consistent with the germline gene, which may arise from a read error. The rearrangement joins TRBV7-3 to TRBJ1-4, with 8 bases matching TRBD1. Germline CDR1 SGHTA, CDR2 FQGTGA. This CDR3 region has 14 residues. The CDR3 spells CASSLTGGGEKLFF. The CDR3 DNA is TGTGCCAGCAGCCTAACAGGGGGAGGCGAAAAACTGTTTTTT.

This chain uses TRBV2 with TRBJ1-3; D possibly corresponds to TRBD1 (5 bases). Germline loops: CDR1 SNHLY, CDR2 FYNNEI. The CDR3 length is 13 residues. V lost 4 bases and J 3 bases, leaving 7 bases between the germline ends. The CDR3 region is CASSGGYGNTIYF. The DNA of the CDR3 is TGTGCCAGCAGTGGGGGGTATGGAAACACCATATATTTT.

The chain is built from TRBV6-5 and TRBJ2-7; a weak D match, TRBD1 (6 bases). The CDR3 is 16 amino acids. V dropped 4 bases and J dropped 0 bases, with 16 bases sitting between them. The V gene's germline CDR1 is MNHEY and CDR2 SVGAGI. As DNA, the CDR3 is TGTGCCAGCAGTTCCTACGGACAGACCCTCTCCTACGAGCAGTACTTC. Protein product: CASSSYGQTLSYEQYF.

This chain joins TRBV19 and TRBJ2-7, with TRBD1 identical over 8 bases. Germline V gene data show CDR1 as LNHDA and CDR2 as SQIVND (reference sequence). V shed 2 bases, J shed 3 bases, and the junction held 3 bases outside the gene matches. CDR3 length: 14 amino acids. The CDR3: CASSITGQDYEQYF. The CDR3 DNA follows: TGTGCCAGTAGTATAACGGGACAGGACTACGAGCAGTACTTC.

This clone was counted a single time. The V and J genes are TRBV19 and TRBJ1-2, with 7 positions matching TRBD1. The germline V gene has CDR1 LNHDA and CDR2 SQIVND (reference sequence). CDR3 length: 14 residues. With 7 bases clipped from V and 2 bases from J, the junction kept 7 bases outside the gene matches. The CDR3: CASNLRQGNYGYTF. In DNA, the CDR3 is TGTGCCAGTAATTTACGACAGGGAAACTATGGCTACACCTTC.